One sample yielded the 19 T cell receptor beta chains listed below, sequenced in a study of glioma-infiltrating T cells after dendritic cell vaccination. Repertoires were generated with immunoSEQ multiplex PCR, while TCRdb's copy carries only in-frame clones and drops some. The profile covers some 87,000 clones, with around 85% appearing a single time and 2.5% to 3.5% taken by the ten largest. Specimen: blood, collected before dendritic cell vaccination. These receptors all come from a human donor with glioblastoma.

This clone was counted only a few times. The chain carries TRBV7-2 and TRBJ2-2, with D maybe TRBD2 (5 bases). The CDR3 consists of 16 residues. Trimming took off 5 bases at V and 3 bases at J, with 16 bases between the two ends. Germline values: CDR1 SGHTA, CDR2 FQGNSA. In DNA, the CDR3 is TGTGCCAGCAGCCCCGGCGGACGGGGTGACACCGGGGAGCTGTTTTTT. Encoded protein: CASSPGGRGDTGELFF.

The chain carries TRBV9 and TRBJ1-2, with TRBD1 matching 7 bases. Trimming took 2 bases from V and 4 from J; bases not matched to a gene: 5. The CDR3 totals 14 residues. The germline CDR1 and CDR2 sequences are SGDLS and YYNGEE. The CDR3 is CASSVTGVGYGYTF. In DNA, the CDR3 is TGTGCCAGCAGCGTCACAGGGGTCGGCTATGGCTACACCTTC.

The chain has TRBV6-1 and TRBJ1-5; D is ambiguous. The V gene lost 8 bases and the J gene lost 0 bases, with 11 bases spanning the gap. Germline values: CDR1 MNHNS, CDR2 SASEGT. CDR3 length equals 14 residues. The DNA of the CDR3 is TGTGCCAGCCTGCAGGTGGATAGCAATCAGCCCCAGCATTTT. Protein sequence: CASLQVDSNQPQHF.

This clone was counted between two and nine times. V gene TRBV7-2 combines with J gene TRBJ2-7; TRBD2 matches 14 bases. After removal of 4 bases from V and 2 bases from J, the junction contained 13 bases not matched to a gene. The CDR3 length is 19 residues. Germline values: CDR1 SGHTA, CDR2 FQGNSA. Here the CDR3 DNA reads TGTGCCAGCAGCTCGCGGGGGACTAGCGGGAGTTGGTGGGCCTACGAGCAGTACTTC. Translation: CASSSRGTSGSWWAYEQYF.

The J gene is TRBJ2-7, the V gene TRBV7-2; possibly TRBD2 for D (6 bases). The V end lost 5 bases, the J end lost 3 bases, and 14 bases lay between the germline ends. Germline values: CDR1 SGHTA, CDR2 FQGNSA. This CDR3 spans 14 amino acids. The CDR3 loop is CASSLSGSYYEQYF. In DNA, the CDR3 is TGTGCCAGCAGCCTCTCCGGGAGCTACTACGAGCAGTACTTC.

The J gene is TRBJ1-1, the V gene TRBV6-6; 7 nucleotides line up with TRBD1. Looked up from germline, CDR1 is MNHNY and CDR2 is SVGAGI (reference sequence). This CDR3 has 16 residues. J gave up 2 bases and V 0 bases, and 6 bases lay outside the gene matches. CDR3 nucleotide sequence: TGTGCCAGCAGTTACTCGATCGGACAGGTCAACACTGAAGCTTTCTTT. The encoded protein is CASSYSIGQVNTEAFF.

The chain has TRBV9 and TRBJ2-1, with a weak D call TRBD2 (5 bases). Germline assignment: CDR1 SGDLS and CDR2 YYNGEE. Trimming shortened V by 1 base and J by 4 bases, and 9 bases separated the two germline ends. This CDR3 has 14 amino acids. This chain's CDR3 is CASSVNPGYNEQFF. The DNA for the CDR3 is TGTGCCAGCAGCGTAAACCCGGGGTACAATGAGCAGTTCTTC.

This clone has only a few counts. This chain connects TRBV19 to TRBJ1-1; D might be TRBD1 (6 bases). V was clipped by 6 bases and J by 5 bases, with 13 bases between them. The CDR3 contains 13 residues. Germline CDR1 is LNHDA and CDR2 is SQIVND (reference sequence). As DNA, the CDR3 is TGTGCCAGTAGAGAACAGGGTGTGACTGAAGCTTTCTTT. As protein: CASREQGVTEAFF.

This clone showed up just a few times. The chain employs TRBV6-4 and TRBJ2-3; 8 nucleotides match TRBD1. V trimming: 6 bases; J trimming: 1 base; junction bases outside the gene matches: 6. Germline assignment: CDR1 MRHNA and CDR2 SNTAGT. This CDR3 is built from 15 residues. As DNA, the CDR3 is TGTGCCAGCAGCGGACAGGGCGATGGCACAGATACGCAGTATTTT. Translated: CASSGQGDGTDTQYF.

The chain joins TRBV7-9 to TRBJ2-7; weak D call: TRBD2 (5 bases). The germline V gene has CDR1 SEHNR and CDR2 FQNEAQ (reference sequence). Trimming removed 5 bases from V and 7 bases from J, with 9 bases in between. CDR3 size: 11 residues. The CDR3 region is CASSQLGEQYF. The CDR3 nucleotides read TGTGCCAGCAGCCAACTAGGGGAGCAGTACTTC.

The chain recombines TRBV7-9 with TRBJ1-4; D is uncertain. This CDR3 region has 13 residues. Germline loops: CDR1 SEHNR, CDR2 FQNEAQ (reference sequence). Between the trimmed V and J ends, which lost 5 bases and 8 bases, there was a span of 12 bases. As DNA, the CDR3 is TGTGCCAGCAGCAGGAACGAGGGAGAAAAACTGTTTTTT. Translation: CASSRNEGEKLFF. Full variable domain (rest looked up from reference TRBV7-9 and TRBJ1-4): DTGVSQNPRHKITKRGQNVTFRCDPISEHNRLYWYRQTLGQGPEFLTYFQNEAQLEKSRLLSDRFSAERPKGSFSTLEIQRTEQGDSAMYLCASSRNEGEKLFFGSGTQLSVL.

This chain joins TRBV11-2 and TRBJ1-1, with 7 positions matching TRBD1. Germline values: CDR1 SGHAT, CDR2 FQNNGV. V shed 3 bases and J 5 bases; nucleotides not matched to a gene: 6. The CDR3 has 14 amino acids. The CDR3, as DNA: TGTGCCAGCAGCTTGAACAGGGGTTGGACTGAAGCTTTCTTT. Protein product: CASSLNRGWTEAFF. The full variable domain, rest sourced from reference TRBV11-2 and TRBJ1-1, is EAGVAQSPRYKIIEKRQSVAFWCNPISGHATLYWYQQILGQGPKLLIQFQNNGVVDDSQLPKDRFSAERLKGVDSTLKIQPAKLEDSAVYLCASSLNRGWTEAFFGQGTRLTVV.

The chain is built from TRBV5-1 and TRBJ2-7, with TRBD2 identical over 7 bases. The CDR3 runs 13 residues. Germline values: CDR1 SGHRS, CDR2 YFSETQ. V gave up 4 bases and J gave up 2 bases; unmatched junction bases: 3. DNA of the CDR3: TGCGCCAGCAGCCCGGGACTAACCTACGAGCAGTACTTC. It specifies CASSPGLTYEQYF.

The CDR3 DNA reads TGCGCCAGCAGCCCTGTGGGAGGGGAGGGGCAGTACTTC. Its protein is CASSPVGGEGQYF. The rearrangement joins TRBV5-1 to TRBJ2-7, with 7 positions matching TRBD2. Germline V gene lookup returns CDR1 SGHRS and CDR2 YFSETQ. The CDR3 spans 13 residues. V shed 4 bases, J shed 9 bases, and the junction held 10 bases outside the gene matches.

The rearrangement uses TRBV19 and TRBJ1-1; 8 positions agree with TRBD1. The germline V gene encodes CDR1 LNHDA and CDR2 SQIVND (reference sequence). The V gene end was trimmed by 5 bases and the J gene end by 4 bases; junction bases not matched to a gene: 6. This CDR3 region has 14 residues. The chain's CDR3 is CASSVTGAGTEAFF. CDR3 nucleotides: TGTGCCAGTAGTGTGACAGGGGCCGGCACTGAAGCTTTCTTT.

J is TRBJ1-4 and V is TRBV18; 9 bases line up with TRBD1. V gave up 3 bases and J gave up 3 bases; unmatched junction bases: 8. Germline values: CDR1 KGHSH, CDR2 LQKENI. This CDR3 contains 17 residues. CDR3 sequence: CASSPLGQGKANEKLFF. DNA for the CDR3: TGTGCCAGCTCACCCCTCGGACAGGGGAAGGCTAATGAAAAACTGTTTTTT.

The V and J genes are TRBV30 and TRBJ1-3, with 7 bases fitting TRBD1. The V and J ends lost 2 bases and 4 bases, in that order; junction bases with no gene match: 11. CDR3 length: 16 amino acids. Germline V lookup: CDR1 GTSNPN, CDR2 SVGIG (reference sequence). CDR3 DNA sequence: TGTGCCTGGAGTCCTCGGACAGGTCCGGGGGGAAACACCATATATTTT. It encodes CAWSPRTGPGGNTIYF.

The genes are TRBV6-5 and TRBJ1-1; weak D call: TRBD1 (5 bases). The CDR3 is made up of 13 amino acids. V was clipped by 0 bases and J by 11 bases, with 13 bases between them. Germline lookup yields CDR1 MNHEY and CDR2 SVGAGI. DNA of the CDR3: TGTGCCAGCAGTTACTCCGCCGGGGGTGGGGCTTTCTTT. It encodes CASSYSAGGGAFF.

The table lists this clone with a few counts. The chain is built from TRBV6-1 and TRBJ1-2, with 8 bases fitting TRBD1. Germline CDR1 reads MNHNS; CDR2 reads SASEGT. Germline trimming cut 0 bases from V and 12 bases from J; bases unmatched to any gene: 12. CDR3 length: 15 residues. The DNA for the CDR3 is TGTGCCAGCAGTGAAGCAAGTGCCGGACAGGGCCGGAACACCTTC. It translates to CASSEASAGQGRNTF.